This T cell receptor (beta chain) originates from a study of T cells in Graves' hyperthyroidism and ophthalmopathy. The definition of stable Graves' hyperthyroidism was no ophthalmopathy progression within 18 months. Fresh peripheral blood, about 9.6 ml, yielded the PBMCs. Germline assignment: CDR1 WNHNN and CDR2 SYGVQD (reference sequence). CDR3 length: 16 residues. Unmatched junction bases numbered 3, after V lost 2 bases and J lost 0 bases. This clonotype was seen repeatedly, ten times or more. TCR beta CDR3 regions were amplified from RNA. Initially, a first-round RT-PCR of the TCR CDR3 employed the HTBI primer set. Each CDR3 protein gets one entry after TCRdb re-called the multiplex PCR reads with MiXCR. Among 500,000 to 750,000 distinct CDR3 sequences listed, 15% to 19% were seen once.

The sample was blood. J is TRBJ1-1 and V is TRBV10-1, with TRBD1 matching over 10 bases. The sequence came from a young woman with Graves' hyperthyroidism. Written as DNA, the CDR3 is TGCGCCAGCAGTGAGGGACAGGGGGGGCTGAACACTGAAGCTTTCTTT. As protein: CASSEGQGGLNTEAFF.